These 14 T cell receptor beta chains originate from one sample sequenced in a study of CD8+CD57+ T cells in acquired aplastic anemia (dated 2018 in TCRdb). TCRdb records Illumina HiSeq 2000 as the sequencer. Genomic DNA served as template for TCR beta VDJ combination and CDR3 sequence profiling. The public reads were quality trimmed at Q25 with fastp and then assembled into clones with MiXCR by TCRdb, keeping productive beta chains. Every entry covers one CDR3 protein and lists the most common genes and DNA from its rows. The sample includes about 130,000 distinct CDR3 sequences, with around 48% observed a single time. The top ten hold around 2.3% of the sample. The sample was sorted CD4+, CD8+, or CD8+CD57+ T cells (not recorded which) from PBMCs. These receptors came from a human donor in good health, serving as a control.

The gene calls are TRBV19 and TRBJ1-5; TRBD1 is a possible D gene (5 bases). This CDR3 is 15 amino acids long. V lost 6 bases and J 4 bases, leaving 16 bases between the germline ends. Germline CDR1 LNHDA, CDR2 SQIVND (reference sequence). The CDR3 protein is CASREGFGTNQPQHF. DNA for the CDR3: TGTGCCAGTAGAGAGGGATTTGGGACGAATCAGCCCCAGCATTTT. The entire variable domain, with the rest obtained from reference TRBV19 and TRBJ1-5, is as follows: DGGITQSPKYLFRKEGQNVTLSCEQNLNHDAMYWYRQDPGQGLRLIYYSQIVNDFQKGDIAEGYSVSREKKESFPLTVTSAQKNPTAFYLCASREGFGTNQPQHFGDGTRLSIL.

The chain combines TRBV10-3 with TRBJ1-6; a weak D match, TRBD1 (5 bases). V was shortened by 11 bases and J by 5 bases, with 16 bases between the two germline ends. The germline CDR1 and CDR2 sequences are ENHRY and SYGVKD. The CDR3 is 14 amino acids. The CDR3: CAPPRETDNSPLHF. The CDR3 DNA reads TGTGCCCCACCCAGGGAGACAGATAATTCACCCCTCCACTTT.

About this clonotype itself: This may be a read error, as it is one base from a much larger clone. The chain combines TRBV20-1 with TRBJ2-1, with 11 bases fitting TRBD1. Germline CDR1 reads DFQATT; CDR2 reads SNEGSKA (reference sequence). The CDR3 extends over 14 amino acids. CDR3 DNA sequence: TGCAGTGCCACGGGACAGGGGGGCCCCAATGAGCAGCTCTTC. Translation gives CSATGQGGPNEQLF.

The chain uses TRBV19 and TRBJ1-5, with unresolved D. Germline V gene sequence: CDR1 LNHDA, CDR2 SQIVND (reference sequence). This CDR3 region has 15 residues. V lost 4 bases to trimming and J lost 0 bases, with 10 bases between them. CDR3 in amino acids: CASSTKGISNQPQHF. As DNA, the CDR3 is TGTGCCAGTAGTACCAAGGGTATTAGCAATCAGCCCCAGCATTTT.

This clonotype was counted between two and nine times. The V gene is TRBV7-2, the J gene TRBJ2-7; D is unresolved. With 4 bases removed from V and 2 bases from J, the gap between germline ends came to 0 bases. This CDR3 comprises 10 residues. Germline values: CDR1 SGHTA, CDR2 FQGNSA. CDR3 amino acids: CASSSYEQYF. CDR3 nucleotides: TGTGCCAGCAGCTCCTACGAGCAGTACTTC.

This clonotype was found many times. The chain joins TRBV20-1 to TRBJ1-5, with a tentative D call TRBD1 (5 bases). Trimming removed 6 bases from V and 4 bases from J, with 13 bases in between. Germline V gene sequence: CDR1 DFQATT, CDR2 SNEGSKA (reference sequence). The CDR3 length is 13 residues. This CDR3 reads CSALGPRNQPQHF. CDR3 in DNA: TGCAGTGCCCTGGGGCCCCGGAATCAGCCCCAGCATTTT.

This clonotype was observed many times. The rearrangement links TRBV19 to TRBJ1-3; maybe TRBD1 (5 bases). Germline V lookup: CDR1 LNHDA, CDR2 SQIVND (reference sequence). The V end was cut by 11 bases, the J end by 2 bases, with 19 bases between. This CDR3 has 15 amino acids. In DNA form, the CDR3 reads TGTGCCTCCCAATCGGGAAGGGGACCTGGAAACACCATATATTTT. Its protein is CASQSGRGPGNTIYF.

V is TRBV4-2 and J is TRBJ1-1; D might be TRBD1 (5 bases). CDR1 is LGHNA, CDR2 YNFKEQ, per germline. The CDR3 sequence is 17 residues long. Trimming cost V 6 bases and J 1 base, with 21 bases left between them. The CDR3 loop reads CASRSGRISGRNTEAFF. CDR3 DNA sequence: TGTGCCAGCAGGTCGGGGCGGATCAGTGGGAGGAACACTGAAGCTTTCTTT.

V usage is TRBV10-3 and J usage is TRBJ2-7; perhaps TRBD2 as D (6 bases). V was pared by 4 bases and J by 0 bases, with 16 bases between. Germline CDR1 is ENHRY and CDR2 is SYGVKD. The CDR3 spans 16 residues. Here the CDR3 reads CAISVGGLGSSYEQYF. For the CDR3, the DNA is TGTGCCATCAGTGTAGGAGGGCTTGGGAGCTCCTACGAGCAGTACTTC.

As regards this clonotype: The conserved phenylalanine or tryptophan normally closing the CDR3 is absent here, so this likely arose from a read error. The DNA is left out, because the CDR3 cannot be placed on it with certainty; the CDR3 is given as TCRdb lists it. This chain connects TRBV6-1 to TRBJ1-1. Germline loops: CDR1 MNHNS, CDR2 SASEGT. The CDR3 totals 12 residues, both ends included. The CDR3 loop is CATYSSYNDRAY.

V is TRBV7-9 and J is TRBJ2-7; 11 nucleotides line up with TRBD1. Germline V gene data show CDR1 as SEHNR and CDR2 as FQNEAQ (reference sequence). This CDR3 has 13 residues. The V and J ends lost 7 bases and 4 bases, in that order; junction bases with no gene match: 3. CDR3 in amino acids: CASTRDRGYEQYF. CDR3 bases: TGTGCCAGCACCCGGGACAGGGGGTACGAGCAGTACTTC.

In this sample, this clonotype turned up many times. The V call is TRBV6-1, the J call TRBJ2-1; 7 positions match TRBD2. The germline CDR1 and CDR2 sequences are MNHNS and SASEGT. The CDR3 spans 15 residues. With 8 bases clipped from V and 10 bases from J, the junction kept 17 bases outside the gene matches. The CDR3 coding sequence is TGTGCCAGCCTTGCTTACCATTCTAGCGGTTGGGAGCAGTTCTTC. The encoded protein is CASLAYHSSGWEQFF.

This sequence joins TRBV29-1 and TRBJ2-5; TRBD2 agrees at 10 bases. The germline CDR1 and CDR2 sequences are SQVTM and ANQGSEA. The CDR3 length is 15 residues. The junction had 11 bases not matched to a gene; V was cut back by 5 bases and J by 5 bases. The CDR3 DNA is TGCAGCGTTACATTGGGGCTAGCGGGGGTGGAGACCCAGTACTTC. Translated: CSVTLGLAGVETQYF.

This clonotype was recorded at least ten times. The rearrangement joins TRBV12-3 or TRBV12-4 to TRBJ1-5; D is unresolved. The CDR3 has 15 residues. V lost 3 bases to trimming and J lost 0 bases, with 9 bases between them. CDR3 sequence (DNA): TGTGCCAGCAGTTTCGGGCAGAATAGCAATCAGCCCCAGCATTTT. This codes for CASSFGQNSNQPQHF.